Listed below are T cell receptor beta chains from one sample, sequenced in a study of blood T cell repertoires in COVID-19. Sequenced by immunoSEQ multiplex PCR; TCRdb stores in-frame clones only, minus some. The data contain about 220,000 clones, approximately 80% of them singletons. The sample consisted of peripheral blood. The receptors were sampled from a man in his fifties or sixties with active or convalescent COVID-19. Each CDR3 is given with its conserved first and last residue. A D gene is named only where the DNA matches it firmly. A row's size may be missing; if present it is once, few, many or a size class.

v_call	j_call	d_call	clone_size	cdr3_nt	cdr3_aa
TRBV29-1	TRBJ2-1	TRBD2	.	TGCAGCGTTGAAGGGCGACTAGCGGGCAATGAGCAGTTCTTC	CSVEGRLAGNEQFF
TRBV4-1	TRBJ1-2	.	.	TGCGCCAGCAGCCAAGATCGGATGCAGGGCGGTGACTATGGCTACACCTTC	CASSQDRMQGGDYGYTF
TRBV5-1	TRBJ2-1	TRBD1	.	TGCGCCAGCAGCTTGGCAGGGGGCGCTATCTACAATGAGCAGTTCTTC	CASSLAGGAIYNEQFF
TRBV18	TRBJ1-4	TRBD1	once	TGTGCCAGCTCAACACGGACAGGGGATGAAAAACTGTTTTTT	CASSTRTGDEKLFF
TRBV7-2	TRBJ2-1	.	.	TGTGCCAGCAGCTCAGGGGCGGGTTCCTACAATGAGCAGTTCTTC	CASSSGAGSYNEQFF
TRBV29-1	TRBJ1-4	.	.	TGCAGCGTTCCCCAACGTCAGGGGTGGCAGAGGGAAAAACTGTTTTTT	CSVPQRQGWQREKLFF
TRBV27	TRBJ2-2	.	.	TGTGCCAGCAGTTTATCGTTCGCTAGCATGAACACCGGGGAGCTGTTTTTT	CASSLSFASMNTGELFF
TRBV29-1	TRBJ2-1	.	.	TGCAGCGTTGAAGATCGGGGCGGGATAAGGCAGTTCTTC	CSVEDRGGIRQFF
TRBV28	TRBJ2-7	TRBD2	.	TGTGCCAGCAGACCACCCGGCCCCGGGGGGGAGCAGTACTTC	CASRPPGPGGEQYF
TRBV5-1	TRBJ2-3	TRBD1	.	TGCGCCAGCATCCCCGGGACAGGGAACACAGATACGCAGTATTTT	CASIPGTGNTDTQYF
TRBV3-1/TRBV3-2	TRBJ2-2	.	.	TGTGCCAGCACCGACTTTAACACCGGGGAGCTGTTTTTT	CASTDFNTGELFF
TRBV21-1	TRBJ2-5	.	.	TGTGCCAGCAGCAAGGCCCGGCGGGAGACCCAGTACTTC	CASSKARRETQYF
TRBV20-1	TRBJ1-6	TRBD1	.	TGCAGTGCTAGTCCATGGGGACAGGGGCTTAATTCACCCCTCCACTTT	CSASPWGQGLNSPLHF
TRBV4-1	TRBJ1-5	.	.	TGCGCCAGCAGCCAAGACAGGGGCGTTTTTCAGCCCCAGCATTTT	CASSQDRGVFQPQHF
TRBV6-2/TRBV6-3	TRBJ1-6	TRBD1	once	TGTGCCAGCAGTAGACAGGGGCGTAATTCACCCCTCCACTTT	CASSRQGRNSPLHF
TRBV5-1	TRBJ2-6	TRBD2	.	TGCGCCAGCAGCCGCTTAGGACTAGCGGGCTCTGGGGCCAACGTCCTGACTTTC	CASSRLGLAGSGANVLTF
TRBV4-3	TRBJ1-5	.	.	TGCGCCAGCAGCCAAGATCCCAGGGCTGATCAGCCCCAGCATTTT	CASSQDPRADQPQHF
TRBV28	TRBJ1-5	.	.	TGTGCCAGCAGCCGGGGGGATGGGGGCCCTTATCAGCCCCAGCATTTT	CASSRGDGGPYQPQHF
TRBV18	TRBJ2-2	TRBD2	.	TGTGCCAGCTCACTTCTAGCGGGAGGACCCACCGCCAACACCGGGGAGCTGTTTTTT	CASSLLAGGPTANTGELFF
TRBV19	TRBJ2-5	.	.	TGTGCCAGTAGTATGTGGGACTCCTCAGGGACCCAGTACTTC	CASSMWDSSGTQYF